This passage covers 27 T cell receptor beta chains from one sample sequenced in a study of cytomegalovirus exposure and HLA in healthy donors. The PCR employed 60 Vbeta primers together with 13 Jbeta primers. TCRdb keeps only in-frame clones here, not all; method: immunoSEQ multiplex PCR. The top ten clones hold 4.9% of a sample with about 76,000 clones, approximately 70% of them seen once. Material for sequencing was PBMCs. All receptors derive from a man aged 55 to 70 in good health and CMV-seropositive.

The chain has TRBV6-1 and TRBJ2-7, with D maybe TRBD2 (5 bases). V lost 6 bases and J lost 3, with 12 bases in between. This CDR3 spans 13 amino acids. Germline-derived CDR1 and CDR2 are MNHNS and SASEGT. CDR3 loop: CASRGWENYEQYF. The CDR3 nucleotides are TGTGCCAGCAGAGGCTGGGAGAACTACGAGCAGTACTTC.

The genes are TRBV27 and TRBJ2-5, with D possibly being TRBD1 (5 bases). The end of the DNA is better explained by TRBJ2-7, so the J call may be wrong. The CDR3 has 11 residues. Germline V lookup: CDR1 MNHEY, CDR2 SMNVEV (reference sequence). The CDR3 region has the DNA TGTGCCAGCAGTTCAGGGCTCGAGCAGTACTTC. It specifies CASSSGLEQYF.

The chain has TRBV27 and TRBJ2-7, with TRBD2 as a possible D gene (6 bases). CDR1 is MNHEY and CDR2 is SMNVEV in the germline V gene (reference sequence). The CDR3 is made up of 16 amino acids. V lost 2 bases and J 3 bases, leaving 17 bases between the germline ends. CDR3 region: CASSLAIGGTYYEQYF. In DNA, the CDR3 is TGTGCCAGCAGTTTAGCGATCGGCGGGACCTACTACGAGCAGTACTTC.

This rearrangement joins TRBV10-3 to TRBJ2-3; tentative D call: TRBD1 (5 bases). The CDR3 loop spans 12 amino acids. The germline V gene encodes CDR1 ENHRY and CDR2 SYGVKD. V was pared by 3 bases and J by 6 bases, with 7 bases between. As DNA, the CDR3 is TGTGCCATCAGTGACTCAGGGGATACGCAGTATTTT. This codes for CAISDSGDTQYF.

The V call is TRBV7-9, the J call TRBJ2-2; TRBD1 matches 11 bases. Germline CDR1 is SEHNR and CDR2 is FQNEAQ (reference sequence). V shed 5 bases, J shed 5 bases, and the junction held 7 bases outside the gene matches. There are 16 residues in the CDR3. CDR3 DNA sequence: TGTGCCAGCAGCCCGTCCCGGGACAGGGGGACCGGGGAGCTGTTTTTT. It codes for CASSPSRDRGTGELFF.

The chain uses TRBV4-2 and TRBJ1-4; the D gene is possibly TRBD1 (5 bases). The V and J ends lost 3 bases and 4 bases respectively, with 18 bases between them. This CDR3 has 17 amino acids. CDR1 is LGHNA and CDR2 is YNFKEQ in the germline V gene. The CDR3 coding sequence is TGTGCCAGCAGCCAGGATACCTCAGGGTTCGGTAATGAAAAACTGTTTTTT. As protein: CASSQDTSGFGNEKLFF.

This chain uses TRBV29-1 with TRBJ1-2; D is ambiguous. Trimming shortened V by 0 bases and J by 3 bases, and 8 bases separated the two germline ends. The V gene's germline CDR1 is SQVTM and CDR2 ANQGSEA. There are 13 residues in the CDR3. CDR3 protein: CSVEEFQDYGYTF. DNA of the CDR3: TGCAGCGTTGAAGAGTTTCAGGACTATGGCTACACCTTC. The variable domain in full, with the rest retrieved from reference TRBV29-1 and TRBJ1-2, is SAVISQKPSRDICQRGTSLTIQCQVDSQVTMMFWYRQQPGQSLTLIATANQGSEATYESGFVIDKFPISRPNLTFSTLTVSNMSPEDSSIYLCSVEEFQDYGYTFGSGTRLTVV.

CDR3 coding DNA: TGTGCCAGCAGCAGCGGGGCGGCGGGGACTAGCTTCTCCAATGAGCAGTTCTTC. The encoded protein is CASSSGAAGTSFSNEQFF. J is TRBJ2-1 and V is TRBV7-2, with TRBD2 matching 9 bases. Germline CDR1 reads SGHTA; CDR2 reads FQGNSA. The V segment lost 5 bases and the J segment 6 bases; nucleotides outside the gene matches: 17. The CDR3 runs 18 residues.

The chain has TRBV7-3 and TRBJ2-5; no firm D call. Trimming pared 5 bases from V and 5 bases from J, leaving 15 bases between. Germline CDR1 is SGHTA and CDR2 is FQGTGA. The CDR3 consists of 14 residues. CDR3 sequence: CASSPTEAPETQYF. The DNA for the CDR3 is TGTGCCAGCAGCCCCACCGAGGCCCCTGAGACCCAGTACTTC.

In this sample, this clone turned up once. This chain links TRBV5-1 with TRBJ2-7; 11 nucleotides align to TRBD2. CDR1 and CDR2 (germline): SGHRS, YFSETQ. CDR3 length equals 14 residues. After removal of 3 bases from V and 1 base from J, the junction contained 0 bases not matched to a gene. For the CDR3, the DNA is TGCGCCAGCAGCTGGACTAGCGGGTCCTACGAGCAGTACTTC. It yields the protein CASSWTSGSYEQYF.

CDR3 coding DNA: TGTGCCAGCGGACAGGGGCTTAATCAGCCCCAGCATTTT. It codes for CASGQGLNQPQHF. This rearrangement joins TRBV25-1 to TRBJ1-5, with 9 bases fitting TRBD1. Germline lookup yields CDR1 MGHDK and CDR2 SYGVNS. After removal of 8 bases from V and 4 bases from J, the junction contained 3 bases not matched to a gene. This CDR3 contains 13 residues.

CDR3 DNA sequence: TGCGCCAGCGACGAGTCTGGGGGCAATTGGGAGACCCAGTACTTC. Translation gives CASDESGGNWETQYF. The chain uses TRBV10-2 and TRBJ2-5, with D possibly being TRBD1 (6 bases). From germline, CDR1 is WSHSY and CDR2 SAAADI. Trimming shortened V by 8 bases and J by 5 bases, and 21 bases separated the two germline ends. CDR3 size: 15 residues.

This clone has only one observation. Here the CDR3 reads CASTDRKNTEAFF. The CDR3, as DNA: TGTGCCAGCACGGACAGAAAGAACACTGAAGCTTTCTTT. The V gene is TRBV2, the J gene TRBJ1-1; possible D gene TRBD1, 6 bases. Germline V lookup: CDR1 SNHLY, CDR2 FYNNEI. V was trimmed by 7 bases and J by 1 base, leaving 10 bases between them. The CDR3 is 13 amino acids.

The chain combines TRBV2 with TRBJ2-1; the D gene is possibly TRBD2 (6 bases). Germline V CDR1 and CDR2: SNHLY, FYNNEI. Trimming cost V 7 bases and J 2 bases, with 9 bases left between them. The CDR3 extends over 13 amino acids. This chain's CDR3 is CASTEGTYNEQFF. Written as DNA, the CDR3 is TGTGCCAGCACGGAGGGAACCTACAATGAGCAGTTCTTC.

This clone was picked up a small number of times. J is TRBJ2-3 and V is TRBV6-1, with 7 bases matching TRBD2. V shed 8 bases and J 3 bases; nucleotides not matched to a gene: 11. CDR3 length: 15 amino acids. The germline V gene has CDR1 MNHNS and CDR2 SASEGT. The CDR3 spells CASSRTERETDTQYF. The CDR3 DNA sequence: TGTGCCAGCTCCAGAACCGAGCGGGAAACAGATACGCAGTATTTT.

In this sample, this clone turned up once. The chain uses TRBV11-2 and TRBJ2-2; D uncertain. This CDR3 has 15 residues. Trimming took off 5 bases at V and 1 base at J, with 11 bases between the two ends. The germline CDR1 and CDR2 sequences are SGHAT and FQNNGV. The CDR3: CASSRVNLNTGELFF. The CDR3 DNA reads TGTGCCAGCAGCCGGGTAAATCTGAACACCGGGGAGCTGTTTTTT.

This chain connects TRBV6-1 to TRBJ2-2; the match to TRBD2 covers 7 bases. The CDR3 has 14 residues. Germline assignment: CDR1 MNHNS and CDR2 SASEGT. V trimming: 8 bases; J trimming: 5 bases; junction bases outside the gene matches: 8. The CDR3 sequence is CASLRERRTGELFF. Here the CDR3 DNA reads TGTGCCAGCCTGCGGGAGAGGCGGACCGGGGAGCTGTTTTTT.

This rearrangement joins TRBV29-1 to TRBJ2-1; maybe TRBD2 (5 bases). Germline V CDR1 and CDR2: SQVTM, ANQGSEA. There are 12 residues in the CDR3. Trimming stripped 1 base from V and 6 bases from J, with 7 bases between. CDR3: CSVEGLANEQFF. In DNA form, the CDR3 reads TGCAGCGTTGAAGGGCTAGCCAATGAGCAGTTCTTC.

This chain links TRBV18 with TRBJ1-1; 8 bases align to TRBD1. Germline CDR1 KGHSH, CDR2 LQKENI. The V segment lost 5 bases and the J segment 1 base; nucleotides outside the gene matches: 6. There are 15 residues in the CDR3. CDR3 nucleotide sequence: TGTGCCAGCTCATTAGGACAGGGACAGAACACTGAAGCTTTCTTT. This sequence encodes CASSLGQGQNTEAFF.

This chain connects TRBV13 to TRBJ1-1, with D tentatively TRBD1 (6 bases). Germline V lookup: CDR1 PRHDT, CDR2 FYEKMQ (reference sequence). This CDR3 comprises 12 residues. The germline V and J ends were trimmed by 3 bases and 8 bases, with 10 bases remaining between them. The CDR3 region has the DNA TGTGCCAGCAGCTTCTTACAGGGAGAAGCTTTCTTT. Amino acids: CASSFLQGEAFF.

This clone was detected a few times. CDR3 DNA: TGTGCCAGCAGTTCACAACAGGGGGCAGGTGGCAATCAGCCCCAGCATTTT. Encoded protein: CASSSQQGAGGNQPQHF. The genes are TRBV28 and TRBJ1-5, with 9 bases fitting TRBD1. The junction had 9 bases not matched to a gene; V was cut back by 4 bases and J by 2 bases. Germline V gives CDR1 MDHEN, CDR2 SYDVKM. The CDR3 has 17 residues.

CDR3 residues: CASRGTGGLSGYTF. The CDR3 DNA follows: TGTGCCAGCAGGGGGACAGGGGGCCTCTCTGGCTACACCTTC. This rearrangement joins TRBV5-6 to TRBJ1-2; 12 bases match TRBD1. CDR3 length equals 14 residues. Looked up from germline, CDR1 is SGHDT and CDR2 is YYEEEE. J lost 7 bases, V lost 5 bases, and 6 bases had no gene match.

This clone was picked up a small number of times. The chain carries TRBV28 and TRBJ1-2; weak D call: TRBD1 (6 bases). CDR1 and CDR2 from the germline V gene are MDHEN and SYDVKM. V was trimmed by 5 bases and J by 7 bases, leaving 11 bases between them. This CDR3 comprises 12 residues. Here the CDR3 reads CASSQTGIGYTF. The CDR3 nucleotides read TGTGCCAGCAGTCAAACAGGGATTGGCTACACCTTC.

In this sample, this clone turned up once. In DNA, the CDR3 is TGTGCCAGCAGGAGTGCGGGAGGGCCGTCGGGTGAGCAGTACTTC. Translating gives CASRSAGGPSGEQYF. The chain links TRBV27 to TRBJ2-7; TRBD2 aligns across 9 bases. Germline CDR1 MNHEY, CDR2 SMNVEV (reference sequence). CDR3 length equals 15 residues. V trimming: 6 bases; J trimming: 7 bases; junction bases outside the gene matches: 13.

The V gene is TRBV7-8, the J gene TRBJ1-5; 12 nucleotides align to TRBD1. There are 18 residues in the CDR3. The V gene end was trimmed by 5 bases and the J gene end by 1 base; junction bases not matched to a gene: 9. Germline V gives CDR1 SGHVS, CDR2 FQNEAQ. CDR3 DNA: TGTGCCAGCAGCCCCGGGACAGGGGGCGCGGGGAGCAATCAGCCCCAGCATTTT. Translating gives CASSPGTGGAGSNQPQHF.

The rearrangement joins TRBV6-5 to TRBJ2-7; 11 bases map to TRBD1. Germline V gene data show CDR1 as MNHEY and CDR2 as SVGAGI. The CDR3 runs 14 residues. V was pared by 4 bases and J by 7 bases, with 6 bases of the junction left unmatched. In DNA form, the CDR3 reads TGTGCCAGCAGTTGGGACAGGGGGAAAGGAGAGCAGTACTTC. Translating gives CASSWDRGKGEQYF.

The chain couples TRBV6-6 to TRBJ1-2, with 8 positions matching TRBD1. The germline V gene has CDR1 MNHNY and CDR2 SVGAGI (reference sequence). The CDR3 length is 13 residues. The V and J ends lost 6 bases and 7 bases, in that order; junction bases with no gene match: 7. The CDR3 DNA reads TGTGCCAGCAGCCCCGACAGGGGCGGTGGCTACACCTTC. As protein: CASSPDRGGGYTF.